The 27 T cell receptor beta chains given below trace back to one sample, sequenced in a study of patients and donors after allogeneic stem cell transplantation. TCRdb independently ran MiXCR on the RT-PCR reads; one entry per CDR3 protein. The profile shows about 96,000 distinct CDR3 sequences, under 50% of them singletons. Sequenced sample: blood, either unsorted or a sorted T cell fraction (not recorded which). The receptors were gathered from a human donor who was either an allogeneic HSCT recipient or a stem cell or donor lymphocyte infusion donor (not recorded which). It is not recorded whose cells these are; they may come from a transplant donor.

In its sample, this clonotype was seen a few times. The rearrangement links TRBV28 to TRBJ1-5; 8 bases map to TRBD1. The CDR3 sequence is 15 residues long. Germline V CDR1 and CDR2: MDHEN, SYDVKM. The V gene end was trimmed by 2 bases and the J gene end by 6 bases; junction bases not matched to a gene: 6. CDR3 protein: CASSLPQGVVQPQHF. DNA of the CDR3: TGTGCCAGCAGTTTACCACAGGGGGTGGTTCAGCCCCAGCATTTT.

The chain joins TRBV7-9 to TRBJ2-7; 8 bases map to TRBD1. CDR1 SEHNR and CDR2 FQNEAQ come from the germline V gene (reference sequence). The CDR3 runs 13 residues. Trimming cost V 5 bases and J 4 bases; bases outside gene matches: 4. CDR3 coding DNA: TGTGCCAGCAGCCGACAGGGGTTGTACGAGCAGTACTTC. Translated: CASSRQGLYEQYF.

The chain carries TRBV6-2 or TRBV6-3 and TRBJ1-1; D gene uncertain. Germline lookup yields CDR1 MNHEY and CDR2 SVGEGT. V lost 3 bases and J 4 bases, leaving 9 bases between the germline ends. The CDR3 runs 13 residues. The CDR3 sequence: CASSYLEITEAFF. For the CDR3, the DNA is TGTGCCAGCAGTTATCTCGAAATCACTGAAGCTTTCTTT.

This clonotype came up many times. V usage is TRBV4-3 and J usage is TRBJ2-1; the D is unclear. V shed 2 bases and J shed 7 bases, with 9 bases lying between them. This CDR3 has 13 amino acids. Germline CDR1 and CDR2: LGHNA and YSLEER. The CDR3 loop is CASSQLKTNEQFF. For the CDR3, the DNA is TGCGCCAGCAGCCAATTGAAAACAAATGAGCAGTTCTTC.

With regard to this clonotype: One end of the junction is discordant with germline, which a read error may explain. The V and J genes are TRBV7-8 and TRBJ1-5; D is possibly TRBD1 (6 bases). In germline, CDR1 is SGHVS, CDR2 FQNEAQ. The CDR3 sequence is 15 residues long. The CDR3 here is CASSLGQYSNQPQHF. In DNA, the CDR3 is TGTGCCAGCAGTTTAGGACAGTATAGCAATCAGCCCCAGCATTTT.

This chain connects TRBV4-3 to TRBJ2-7; D ambiguous. Trimming pared 1 base from V and 2 bases from J, leaving 6 bases between. The CDR3 has 13 amino acids. CDR1 LGHNA and CDR2 YSLEER come from the germline V gene. CDR3 in DNA: TGCGCCAGCAGCCAAGCGCACACCTACGAGCAGTACTTC. Translation gives CASSQAHTYEQYF.

This chain uses TRBV11-2 with TRBJ2-3, with TRBD2 matching 13 bases. Germline loops: CDR1 SGHAT, CDR2 FQNNGV. V was pared by 1 base and J by 3 bases, with 4 bases of the junction left unmatched. The CDR3 extends over 17 amino acids. CDR3 DNA: TGTGCCAGCAGCTTAGTTCCGGGACTAGCGGGAACAGATACGCAGTATTTT. This gives the protein CASSLVPGLAGTDTQYF.

This clonotype was counted a few times. V usage is TRBV3-1 and J usage is TRBJ1-2; D not resolved. The V gene's germline CDR1 is LGHDT and CDR2 YNNKEL (reference sequence). The CDR3 has 14 amino acids. The V end lost 0 bases, the J end lost 0 bases, and 5 bases lay between the germline ends. In nucleotides, the CDR3 is TGTGCCAGCAGCCAAGAGGGCGCTAACTATGGCTACACCTTC. It is translated as CASSQEGANYGYTF.

The chain employs TRBV29-1 and TRBJ1-1; D remains ambiguous. The ends were cut back, 7 bases at V and 2 bases at J, with 11 bases in the middle. Per the germline V gene, CDR1 is SQVTM and CDR2 is ANQGSEA. The length of the CDR3 is 12 residues. CDR3: CSALRTNTEAFF. In DNA form, the CDR3 reads TGCAGCGCCCTACGCACCAACACTGAAGCTTTCTTT. The whole variable domain, filled in from reference TRBV29-1 and TRBJ1-1, reads SAVISQKPSRDICQRGTSLTIQCQVDSQVTMMFWYRQQPGQSLTLIATANQGSEATYESGFVIDKFPISRPNLTFSTLTVSNMSPEDSSIYLCSALRTNTEAFFGQGTRLTVV.

The V gene is TRBV20-1, the J gene TRBJ1-3; D gene ambiguous. The CDR3 runs to 12 residues. Germline values: CDR1 DFQATT, CDR2 SNEGSKA (reference sequence). Trimming shortened V by 0 bases and J by 7 bases, and 7 bases separated the two germline ends. The CDR3 is CSARENGNTIYF. CDR3 in DNA: TGCAGTGCTAGAGAGAATGGGAACACCATATATTTT.

This rearrangement joins TRBV19 to TRBJ2-1, with 8 bases matching TRBD2. In germline, CDR1 is LNHDA, CDR2 SQIVND (reference sequence). The J segment lost 4 bases and the V segment lost 10 bases, leaving 12 bases of the junction unmatched. This CDR3 has 15 amino acids. The CDR3 region has the DNA TGTGCCACAACCAGCTTGGCGGGGGGTTACAATGAGCAGTTCTTC. Its translation is CATTSLAGGYNEQFF.

The chain joins TRBV4-1 to TRBJ1-2; the match to TRBD1 covers 7 bases. Germline V gives CDR1 MGHRA, CDR2 YSYEKL. V lost 1 base and J lost 4; bases outside the gene matches: 9. CDR3 length: 16 residues. For the CDR3, the DNA is TGCGCCAGCAGCCAAGTAGGTGGGACAGCGATCTATGGCTACACCTTC. It codes for CASSQVGGTAIYGYTF.

The V call is TRBV29-1, the J call TRBJ2-1; D may be TRBD1 (5 bases). Trimming stripped 4 bases from V and 3 bases from J, with 7 bases between. The V gene's germline CDR1 is SQVTM and CDR2 ANQGSEA. This CDR3 contains 12 residues. The CDR3 nucleotides are TGCAGCGTTGTAGGGGACTACAATGAGCAGTTCTTC. Protein: CSVVGDYNEQFF.

The chain employs TRBV3-1 and TRBJ2-5; D remains unclear. Per germline, CDR1 LGHDT and CDR2 YNNKEL (reference sequence). The CDR3 has 12 amino acids. V dropped 0 bases and J dropped 6 bases, with 5 bases sitting between them. CDR3 sequence (DNA): TGTGCCAGCAGCCAAGATAGGCAGACCCAGTACTTC. Translating it yields CASSQDRQTQYF.

The chain uses TRBV29-1 and TRBJ1-5; a possible D gene is TRBD1 (6 bases). The V end was cut by 8 bases, the J end by 7 bases, with 21 bases between. CDR3 length equals 14 residues. Germline CDR1 SQVTM, CDR2 ANQGSEA. CDR3 protein: CSWEGDWVDQPQHF. The CDR3 nucleotides read TGCAGCTGGGAGGGGGACTGGGTTGACCAGCCCCAGCATTTT.

The V and J genes are TRBV15 and TRBJ1-4, with 9 bases matching TRBD1. The CDR3 has 15 residues. Losses at the gene ends were 2 bases for V and 7 bases for J; bases not matched to a gene: 5. CDR1 and CDR2 (germline): LNHNV, YYDKDF (reference sequence). CDR3 sequence reads: CATSRSRQGGEKLFF. The CDR3 DNA reads TGTGCCACCAGCAGATCCAGACAGGGGGGTGAAAAACTGTTTTTT. The variable domain in full, with the rest retrieved from reference TRBV15 and TRBJ1-4, is DAMVIQNPRYQVTQFGKPVTLSCSQTLNHNVMYWYQQKSSQAPKLLFHYYDKDFNNEADTPDNFQSRRPNTSFCFLDIRSPGLGDTAMYLCATSRSRQGGEKLFFGSGTQLSVL.

The V call is TRBV4-3, the J call TRBJ1-6; weak D call: TRBD1 (6 bases). Trimming took 0 bases from V and 7 from J, leaving 19 bases between them. Germline CDR1 and CDR2: LGHNA and YSLEER. This CDR3 contains 18 residues. CDR3 amino acids: CASSQEGAQGLPNSPLHF. The CDR3 DNA sequence: TGCGCCAGCAGCCAAGAGGGAGCGCAGGGGTTGCCCAATTCACCCCTCCACTTT.

The sample holds a few counts of this clonotype. The chain has TRBV11-2 and TRBJ1-1; D is unresolved. Trimming left V 0 bases short and J 2 bases short, with 7 bases between. From germline, CDR1 is SGHAT and CDR2 FQNNGV. This CDR3 contains 14 residues. CDR3 coding DNA: TGTGCCAGCAGCTTAGATAGATACAACACTGAAGCTTTCTTT. Translated: CASSLDRYNTEAFF.

There are a few counts of this clonotype. The gene calls are TRBV6-1 and TRBJ1-2; 7 nucleotides align to TRBD1. V was clipped by 7 bases and J by 10 bases; unmatched bases: 15. The CDR3 extends over 14 amino acids. Germline values: CDR1 MNHNS, CDR2 SASEGT. CDR3: CASIPISGTAVYTF. The DNA of the CDR3 is TGTGCCAGCATTCCCATTTCCGGGACAGCGGTCTACACCTTC.

There are a few counts of this clonotype. This chain connects TRBV7-6 to TRBJ1-3; the D gene is possibly TRBD1 (5 bases). Germline loops: CDR1 SGHVS, CDR2 FNYEAQ. The germline V and J ends were trimmed by 5 bases and 4 bases, with 15 bases remaining between them. The CDR3 has 15 residues. The CDR3 DNA follows: TGTGCCAGCAGCCTAGAAGGGGTCTTAGGAAACACCATATATTTT. Its translation: CASSLEGVLGNTIYF.

This clonotype has only a few counts. The CDR3 sequence is CASKEGPGINQPQHF. In DNA form, the CDR3 reads TGTGCCAGCAAAGAGGGACCGGGGATCAATCAGCCCCAGCATTTT. V gene TRBV6-1 combines with J gene TRBJ1-5; D possibly corresponds to TRBD1 (5 bases). Trimming took 7 bases from V and 3 from J, leaving 16 bases between them. The CDR3 sequence is 15 residues long. Germline V gives CDR1 MNHNS, CDR2 SASEGT.

In this sample, this clonotype turned up a few times. J is TRBJ2-7 and V is TRBV12-3 or TRBV12-4; 7 bases line up with TRBD1. The J segment lost 2 bases and the V segment lost 2 bases, leaving 3 bases of the junction unmatched. The CDR3 loop spans 14 amino acids. CDR3 residues: CASSLRQGPYEQYF. For the CDR3, the DNA is TGTGCCAGCAGTTTACGACAGGGCCCCTACGAGCAGTACTTC.

J is TRBJ1-5 and V is TRBV19; 9 nucleotides match TRBD1. Germline assignment: CDR1 LNHDA and CDR2 SQIVND (reference sequence). The V and J ends lost 4 bases and 5 bases, in that order; junction bases with no gene match: 12. The CDR3 covers 17 residues. This chain's CDR3 is CASSTRLTGGGHQPQHF. As DNA, the CDR3 is TGTGCCAGTAGTACACGATTAACAGGGGGCGGGCATCAGCCCCAGCATTTT.

The J gene is TRBJ1-1, the V gene TRBV7-3; D gene uncertain. The CDR3 length is 14 residues. V lost 1 base and J 0 bases, leaving 6 bases between the germline ends. The germline V gene encodes CDR1 SGHTA and CDR2 FQGTGA. This chain's CDR3 is CASSLSFMNTEAFF. CDR3 sequence (DNA): TGTGCCAGCAGCTTAAGTTTTATGAACACTGAAGCTTTCTTT.

This clonotype was detected only a few times. The V gene is TRBV28, the J gene TRBJ1-2, with unresolved D. Deletions cut 2 bases from V and 4 bases from J, with 11 bases between. CDR1 is MDHEN, CDR2 SYDVKM, per germline. The CDR3 covers 14 residues. The CDR3 DNA reads as TGTGCCAGCAGTTTACTAGTAGCCACCTATGGCTACACCTTC. Its translation: CASSLLVATYGYTF.

This clonotype was detected only once. The genes are TRBV9 and TRBJ1-1, with 8 bases that match TRBD1. The CDR3 has 16 residues. J lost 0 bases, V lost 4 bases, and 8 bases had no gene match. The germline gives CDR1 SGDLS, CDR2 YYNGEE. The CDR3 nucleotides read TGTGCCAGCAGCCCGGACAGGGCCATTTTGAACACTGAAGCTTTCTTT. Translated, it gives CASSPDRAILNTEAFF.

J is TRBJ1-3 and V is TRBV12-3 or TRBV12-4; tentatively, D is TRBD1 (5 bases). The V end lost 5 bases, the J end lost 4 bases, and 18 bases lay between the germline ends. The CDR3 has 16 residues. DNA of the CDR3: TGTGCCAGCAGTAGGGGCAGGCTGTCGCGAGGAAACACCATATATTTT. This sequence encodes CASSRGRLSRGNTIYF.